A selection of T cell receptor beta chains follows, all from one sample in a study of blood T cell repertoires in COVID-19. Profiling relied on immunoSEQ multiplex PCR, and the TCRdb table lists in-frame clones only, not all of them. The data contain around 94,000 clones, 85% to 90% of them singletons. The sequencing input was peripheral blood. These receptors all come from a man aged 50 or older with active or convalescent COVID-19. Both conserved end residues are trimmed from each CDR3.

V gene	CDR3 length	CDR3 protein
TRBV2	12	ASSQGSVATEAF
TRBV7-2	13	ASSPLQGSAGELF
TRBV5-6	14	ASSRGQFNSGNTIY
TRBV3-1/TRBV3-2	9	ASSQVSGYT
TRBV5-1	10	ASRGDSYEQY
TRBV6-2/TRBV6-3	11	ASSWVGGNEQF
TRBV21-1	18	ASSKDGGALQMGSNQPQH
TRBV28	14	ASSLYPQGQVETQY
TRBV28	11	ASSLRTDQPQH
TRBV3-1/TRBV3-2	15	ASSQDGGDTLNYGYT
TRBV7-2	13	ASSLGEGQTYEQY
TRBV7-8	14	ASSLEGNRGGQPQH
TRBV5-1	12	ASSLNGEVEKLF
TRBV28	11	ASGLAGYNEQF
TRBV7-7	13	ASSQGMGGPETQY
TRBV4-3	15	ASSQAFGGQGSGGYT
TRBV19	15	ASSIANTGGGNQPQH
TRBV11-2	13	ASSLDTGVTGELF
TRBV6-5	11	ASSSQANQPQH
TRBV7-2	12	ASSLVGAHYEQY
TRBV5-4	12	AFGAGGAGNTIY
TRBV7-2	13	ASSGLAGGPDTQY
TRBV6-2/TRBV6-3	10	ASSQDRDEQY
TRBV3-1/TRBV3-2	11	ASSQNTAEPQH
TRBV5-1	12	ASSLGTAQETQY
TRBV7-2	15	ASSLKTGAVIPYEQY
TRBV28	11	ATGGRANSPLH
TRBV11-2	11	ASSLEFGGEQF